This T cell receptor beta chain stems from a study of blood T cells in healthy people across ages. General study results and limits: Aged donors had fewer naive CD4+ cells and lower diversity than long-lived donors.

From germline, CDR1 is SQVTM and CDR2 ANQGSEA. V trimming: 6 bases; J trimming: 3 bases; junction bases outside the gene matches: 5. This CDR3 has 13 residues. With regard to this clonotype: The antigen remains unidentified.

Through a sample-barcoded 5' primer and a J-beta primer mix, a second PCR was run for 7 to 11 cycles. Each of the cDNA molecules was tagged by a template-switch adaptor with 12 random nucleotides. TCRdb passed the 5' RACE reads through MiXCR, listing each CDR3 protein once. The data contain about 730,000 distinct CDR3 sequences, approximately 39% of them singletons. The sequenced material came from blood. The chain carries TRBV29-1 and TRBJ1-1, with 9 bases lining up with TRBD1. The sequence derives from a woman aged 60-75 years in good health. In DNA form, the CDR3 reads TGCAGCGTCGATGGGACAGGGTACACTGAAGCTTTCTTT. Its protein is CSVDGTGYTEAFF.